The clone carrying this T cell receptor beta chain was picked up a small number of times. Antigen unknown. V lost 5 bases, J lost 3 bases, and 11 bases stayed unmatched. The germline V gene encodes CDR1 SGHVS and CDR2 FNYEAQ. This CDR3 has 16 amino acids. Researchers used 5'RACE with constant-segment primers to make TCR alpha and TCR beta cDNA libraries that carry sample barcodes and UMIs. In TCRdb, the 5' RACE reads were re-called with MiXCR into one record per CDR3 protein. Here the sample spans fewer than 550,000 distinct CDR3 sequences, around 18% being singletons. This sample was included in a study of T-cell memory formation after mild COVID-19. Study-wide context: Clusters of TCRs were largely donor specific. Study findings and constraints: Pre-infection memory contained some responding clones, which suggested that cross-reactive memory had joined.

The chain carries TRBV7-6 and TRBJ2-5; 8 bases align to TRBD1. The TCR originated in an adult woman who had mild COVID-19 (a few samples of this study predate the infection). Cell type and time point are not known. Sequences were obtained from PBMCs or a T cell subset sorted from them (not recorded which). The CDR3 DNA is TGTGCCAGCAGCCCCTTCGGGCAGGGGGCGAAAGAGACCCAGTACTTC. Translated, it gives CASSPFGQGAKETQYF.